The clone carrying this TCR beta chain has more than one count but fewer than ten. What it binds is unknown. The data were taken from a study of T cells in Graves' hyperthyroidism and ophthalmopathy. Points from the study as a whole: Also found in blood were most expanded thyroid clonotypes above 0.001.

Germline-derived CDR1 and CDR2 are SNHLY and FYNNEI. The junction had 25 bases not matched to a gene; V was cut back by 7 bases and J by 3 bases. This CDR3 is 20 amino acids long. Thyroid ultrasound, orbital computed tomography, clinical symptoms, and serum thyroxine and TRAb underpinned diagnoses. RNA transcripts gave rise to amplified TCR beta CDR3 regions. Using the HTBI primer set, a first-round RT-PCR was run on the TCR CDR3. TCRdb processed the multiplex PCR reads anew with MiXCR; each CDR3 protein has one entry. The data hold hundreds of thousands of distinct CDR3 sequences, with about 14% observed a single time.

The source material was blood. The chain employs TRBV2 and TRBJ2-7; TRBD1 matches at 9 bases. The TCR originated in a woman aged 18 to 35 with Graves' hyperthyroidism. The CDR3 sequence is CASNSNIIQEISTGGYEQYF. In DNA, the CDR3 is TGTGCCAGCAATTCTAACATAATTCAGGAGATTTCGACAGGGGGCTACGAGCAGTACTTC.